This TCR beta chain was obtained from a study of blood T cell repertoires in COVID-19. At the level of the study: The samples span acute and convalescent COVID-19 from the United States, Italy and Spain. Sources were T cells, B-cell-depleted T cells, or PBMCs; the material itself was cDNA or gDNA.

The ends were cut back, 1 base at V and 0 bases at J, with 8 bases in the middle. The length of the CDR3 is 15 residues. Germline CDR1 reads MNHEY; CDR2 reads SMNVEV (reference sequence). In the original processing: Using reference gene primer amplification, nucleated cell counts were estimated. TCRdb keeps only in-frame clones here, not all; method: immunoSEQ multiplex PCR. The DNA gave D and trimming, while V, J and clone size come from that table. The data hold more than 200,000 clones, with about 86% observed a single time. The clonotype comes from a woman aged 45-65 years with acute or convalescent COVID-19. Sequenced sample: peripheral blood. This chain connects TRBV27 to TRBJ2-3, with D hard to call. The CDR3 is CASSLWQRSTDTQYF. The CDR3 coding sequence is TGTGCCAGCAGTTTATGGCAACGTAGCACAGATACGCAGTATTTT.